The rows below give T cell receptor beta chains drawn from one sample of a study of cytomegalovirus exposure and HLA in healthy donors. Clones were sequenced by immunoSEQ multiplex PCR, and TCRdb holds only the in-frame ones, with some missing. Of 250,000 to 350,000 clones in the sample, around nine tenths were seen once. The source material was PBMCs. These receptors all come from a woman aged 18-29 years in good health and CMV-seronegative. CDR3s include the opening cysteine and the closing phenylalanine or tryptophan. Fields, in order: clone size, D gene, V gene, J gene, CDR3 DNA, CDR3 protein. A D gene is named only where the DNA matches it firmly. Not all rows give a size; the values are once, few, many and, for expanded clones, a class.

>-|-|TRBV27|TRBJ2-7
TGTGCCAGCAGTGAGGGATATCGGCAGTACTTC
CASSEGYRQYF
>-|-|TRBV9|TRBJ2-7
TGTGCCAGCAGCGTAGGGGGGGGGACAGGAAATGTGGAGCAGTACTTC
CASSVGGGTGNVEQYF
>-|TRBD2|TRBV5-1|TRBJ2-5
TGCGCCAGCAGCGGGGGGCGGGAGGAGGAGACCCAGTACTTC
CASSGGREEETQYF
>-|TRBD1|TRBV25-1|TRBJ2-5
TGTGCCAGCAGTGAGACAGGGAGAGGTTCAGAGACCCAGTACTTC
CASSETGRGSETQYF
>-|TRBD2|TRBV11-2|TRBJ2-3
TGTGCCAGCAGCCGTGGGTCTAGCGGGAGGACAGATACGCAGTATTTT
CASSRGSSGRTDTQYF
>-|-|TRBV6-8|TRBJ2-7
TGTGCCAGCACTAAACCGGGGGGCCCTAGCCACTACGAGCAGTACTTC
CASTKPGGPSHYEQYF
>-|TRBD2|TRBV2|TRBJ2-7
TGTGCCAGCTCGCGGGAGTACAACTACGAGCAGTACTTC
CASSREYNYEQYF
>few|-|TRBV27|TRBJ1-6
TGTGCCAGCGGTTCAGATTCACCCCTCCACTTT
CASGSDSPLHF
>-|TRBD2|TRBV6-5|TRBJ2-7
TGTGCCAGCAGTTACGGGACTAGCGGGAGGCCCGAGCAGTACTTC
CASSYGTSGRPEQYF
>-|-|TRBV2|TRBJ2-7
TGTGCCAGCAGCTGGGGAGCGGAACGCCAGAGCTCCTACGAGCAGTACTTC
CASSWGAERQSSYEQYF
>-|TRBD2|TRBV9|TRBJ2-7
TGTGCCAGCAGCTTAGGACTAGCGGGGACCATGCACGAGCAGTACTTC
CASSLGLAGTMHEQYF
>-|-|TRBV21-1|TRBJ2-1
TGTGCCAGATCGACTAGCGGGAACCACAATGAGCAGTTCTTC
CARSTSGNHNEQFF
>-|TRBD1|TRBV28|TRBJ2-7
TGTGCCAGCAGTCACCGGGACAGGAGCTACTACGAGCAGTACTTC
CASSHRDRSYYEQYF
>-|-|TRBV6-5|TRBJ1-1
TGTGCCAGCAGTTACTTCGGGACTTACACTGAAGCTTTCTTT
CASSYFGTYTEAFF
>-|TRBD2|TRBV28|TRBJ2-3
TGTGCCAGCAGAAGCCCAGCAGGAGGCGGGAGGGCTGCAGATACGCAGTATTTT
CASRSPAGGGRAADTQYF
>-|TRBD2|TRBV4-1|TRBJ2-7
TGCGCCAGCAGCCAAGAGGCGAGCGGGAGGCTCTCCTACGAGCAGTACTTC
CASSQEASGRLSYEQYF
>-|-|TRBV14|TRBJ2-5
TGTGCCAGCAGCCAATCCGTCGGGTTCCTTAGGGGAGAGACCCAGTACTTC
CASSQSVGFLRGETQYF
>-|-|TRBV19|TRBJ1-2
TGTGCCAGTAGTCTCCGATCCCCCGGGACTTCTAACTATGGCTACACCTTC
CASSLRSPGTSNYGYTF
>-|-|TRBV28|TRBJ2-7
TGTGCCAGCAGTTTAGGGGACTCTATAACCTACGAGCAGTACTTC
CASSLGDSITYEQYF
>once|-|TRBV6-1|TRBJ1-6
TGTGCCAGCACGGGGGGCAGGGACCAGAATTCACCCCTCCACTTT
CASTGGRDQNSPLHF
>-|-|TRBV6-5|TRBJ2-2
TGTGCCAGCAGTTACGGGCGATTTGCCGGGGAGCTGTTTTTT
CASSYGRFAGELFF
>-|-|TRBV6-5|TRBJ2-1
TGTGCCAGCAGAAGGACCAGCGGTGAGCAGTTCTTC
CASRRTSGEQFF
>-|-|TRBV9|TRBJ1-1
TGTGCCAGCAGCGTAGAGGCAGGGCCCATGAACACTGAAGCTTTCTTT
CASSVEAGPMNTEAFF
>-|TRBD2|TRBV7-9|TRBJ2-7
TGTGCCAGCAGCTTAGGTGGCCTAGCGGGTGATACCTACGAGCAGTACTTC
CASSLGGLAGDTYEQYF
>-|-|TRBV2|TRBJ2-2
TGTGCCAGCAGCCGATCCAGTGGGGCCACCGGGGAGCTGTTTTTT
CASSRSSGATGELFF
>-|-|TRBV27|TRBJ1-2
TGTGCCAGCAGTTTTGGAGGAAACTATGGCTACACCTTC
CASSFGGNYGYTF
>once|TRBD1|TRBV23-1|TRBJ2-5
TGCGCCAGCAGTTACCGAACAGGGGGACAAGAGACCCAGTACTTC
CASSYRTGGQETQYF
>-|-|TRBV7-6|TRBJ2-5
TGTGCCAGCAGCTTTGGGGGAGGAAAAGAGACCCAGTACTTC
CASSFGGGKETQYF
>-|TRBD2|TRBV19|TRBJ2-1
TGTGCCAGTACGGCGGGAGGTTCCTCCTACAATGAGCAGTTCTTC
CASTAGGSSYNEQFF
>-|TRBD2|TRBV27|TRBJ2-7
TGTGCCAGCAGTTCCCCTGGACTAGCGGGAGGGCCTGTCCGCGAGCAGTACTTC
CASSSPGLAGGPVREQYF
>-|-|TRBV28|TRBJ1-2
TGTGCCAGCAGTTTATTACTTTCTTCCTATGGCTACACCTTC
CASSLLLSSYGYTF
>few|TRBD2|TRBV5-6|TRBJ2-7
TGTGCCAGCAGCTTGGCGGCTAGCGGTATCTACGAGCAGTACTTC
CASSLAASGIYEQYF